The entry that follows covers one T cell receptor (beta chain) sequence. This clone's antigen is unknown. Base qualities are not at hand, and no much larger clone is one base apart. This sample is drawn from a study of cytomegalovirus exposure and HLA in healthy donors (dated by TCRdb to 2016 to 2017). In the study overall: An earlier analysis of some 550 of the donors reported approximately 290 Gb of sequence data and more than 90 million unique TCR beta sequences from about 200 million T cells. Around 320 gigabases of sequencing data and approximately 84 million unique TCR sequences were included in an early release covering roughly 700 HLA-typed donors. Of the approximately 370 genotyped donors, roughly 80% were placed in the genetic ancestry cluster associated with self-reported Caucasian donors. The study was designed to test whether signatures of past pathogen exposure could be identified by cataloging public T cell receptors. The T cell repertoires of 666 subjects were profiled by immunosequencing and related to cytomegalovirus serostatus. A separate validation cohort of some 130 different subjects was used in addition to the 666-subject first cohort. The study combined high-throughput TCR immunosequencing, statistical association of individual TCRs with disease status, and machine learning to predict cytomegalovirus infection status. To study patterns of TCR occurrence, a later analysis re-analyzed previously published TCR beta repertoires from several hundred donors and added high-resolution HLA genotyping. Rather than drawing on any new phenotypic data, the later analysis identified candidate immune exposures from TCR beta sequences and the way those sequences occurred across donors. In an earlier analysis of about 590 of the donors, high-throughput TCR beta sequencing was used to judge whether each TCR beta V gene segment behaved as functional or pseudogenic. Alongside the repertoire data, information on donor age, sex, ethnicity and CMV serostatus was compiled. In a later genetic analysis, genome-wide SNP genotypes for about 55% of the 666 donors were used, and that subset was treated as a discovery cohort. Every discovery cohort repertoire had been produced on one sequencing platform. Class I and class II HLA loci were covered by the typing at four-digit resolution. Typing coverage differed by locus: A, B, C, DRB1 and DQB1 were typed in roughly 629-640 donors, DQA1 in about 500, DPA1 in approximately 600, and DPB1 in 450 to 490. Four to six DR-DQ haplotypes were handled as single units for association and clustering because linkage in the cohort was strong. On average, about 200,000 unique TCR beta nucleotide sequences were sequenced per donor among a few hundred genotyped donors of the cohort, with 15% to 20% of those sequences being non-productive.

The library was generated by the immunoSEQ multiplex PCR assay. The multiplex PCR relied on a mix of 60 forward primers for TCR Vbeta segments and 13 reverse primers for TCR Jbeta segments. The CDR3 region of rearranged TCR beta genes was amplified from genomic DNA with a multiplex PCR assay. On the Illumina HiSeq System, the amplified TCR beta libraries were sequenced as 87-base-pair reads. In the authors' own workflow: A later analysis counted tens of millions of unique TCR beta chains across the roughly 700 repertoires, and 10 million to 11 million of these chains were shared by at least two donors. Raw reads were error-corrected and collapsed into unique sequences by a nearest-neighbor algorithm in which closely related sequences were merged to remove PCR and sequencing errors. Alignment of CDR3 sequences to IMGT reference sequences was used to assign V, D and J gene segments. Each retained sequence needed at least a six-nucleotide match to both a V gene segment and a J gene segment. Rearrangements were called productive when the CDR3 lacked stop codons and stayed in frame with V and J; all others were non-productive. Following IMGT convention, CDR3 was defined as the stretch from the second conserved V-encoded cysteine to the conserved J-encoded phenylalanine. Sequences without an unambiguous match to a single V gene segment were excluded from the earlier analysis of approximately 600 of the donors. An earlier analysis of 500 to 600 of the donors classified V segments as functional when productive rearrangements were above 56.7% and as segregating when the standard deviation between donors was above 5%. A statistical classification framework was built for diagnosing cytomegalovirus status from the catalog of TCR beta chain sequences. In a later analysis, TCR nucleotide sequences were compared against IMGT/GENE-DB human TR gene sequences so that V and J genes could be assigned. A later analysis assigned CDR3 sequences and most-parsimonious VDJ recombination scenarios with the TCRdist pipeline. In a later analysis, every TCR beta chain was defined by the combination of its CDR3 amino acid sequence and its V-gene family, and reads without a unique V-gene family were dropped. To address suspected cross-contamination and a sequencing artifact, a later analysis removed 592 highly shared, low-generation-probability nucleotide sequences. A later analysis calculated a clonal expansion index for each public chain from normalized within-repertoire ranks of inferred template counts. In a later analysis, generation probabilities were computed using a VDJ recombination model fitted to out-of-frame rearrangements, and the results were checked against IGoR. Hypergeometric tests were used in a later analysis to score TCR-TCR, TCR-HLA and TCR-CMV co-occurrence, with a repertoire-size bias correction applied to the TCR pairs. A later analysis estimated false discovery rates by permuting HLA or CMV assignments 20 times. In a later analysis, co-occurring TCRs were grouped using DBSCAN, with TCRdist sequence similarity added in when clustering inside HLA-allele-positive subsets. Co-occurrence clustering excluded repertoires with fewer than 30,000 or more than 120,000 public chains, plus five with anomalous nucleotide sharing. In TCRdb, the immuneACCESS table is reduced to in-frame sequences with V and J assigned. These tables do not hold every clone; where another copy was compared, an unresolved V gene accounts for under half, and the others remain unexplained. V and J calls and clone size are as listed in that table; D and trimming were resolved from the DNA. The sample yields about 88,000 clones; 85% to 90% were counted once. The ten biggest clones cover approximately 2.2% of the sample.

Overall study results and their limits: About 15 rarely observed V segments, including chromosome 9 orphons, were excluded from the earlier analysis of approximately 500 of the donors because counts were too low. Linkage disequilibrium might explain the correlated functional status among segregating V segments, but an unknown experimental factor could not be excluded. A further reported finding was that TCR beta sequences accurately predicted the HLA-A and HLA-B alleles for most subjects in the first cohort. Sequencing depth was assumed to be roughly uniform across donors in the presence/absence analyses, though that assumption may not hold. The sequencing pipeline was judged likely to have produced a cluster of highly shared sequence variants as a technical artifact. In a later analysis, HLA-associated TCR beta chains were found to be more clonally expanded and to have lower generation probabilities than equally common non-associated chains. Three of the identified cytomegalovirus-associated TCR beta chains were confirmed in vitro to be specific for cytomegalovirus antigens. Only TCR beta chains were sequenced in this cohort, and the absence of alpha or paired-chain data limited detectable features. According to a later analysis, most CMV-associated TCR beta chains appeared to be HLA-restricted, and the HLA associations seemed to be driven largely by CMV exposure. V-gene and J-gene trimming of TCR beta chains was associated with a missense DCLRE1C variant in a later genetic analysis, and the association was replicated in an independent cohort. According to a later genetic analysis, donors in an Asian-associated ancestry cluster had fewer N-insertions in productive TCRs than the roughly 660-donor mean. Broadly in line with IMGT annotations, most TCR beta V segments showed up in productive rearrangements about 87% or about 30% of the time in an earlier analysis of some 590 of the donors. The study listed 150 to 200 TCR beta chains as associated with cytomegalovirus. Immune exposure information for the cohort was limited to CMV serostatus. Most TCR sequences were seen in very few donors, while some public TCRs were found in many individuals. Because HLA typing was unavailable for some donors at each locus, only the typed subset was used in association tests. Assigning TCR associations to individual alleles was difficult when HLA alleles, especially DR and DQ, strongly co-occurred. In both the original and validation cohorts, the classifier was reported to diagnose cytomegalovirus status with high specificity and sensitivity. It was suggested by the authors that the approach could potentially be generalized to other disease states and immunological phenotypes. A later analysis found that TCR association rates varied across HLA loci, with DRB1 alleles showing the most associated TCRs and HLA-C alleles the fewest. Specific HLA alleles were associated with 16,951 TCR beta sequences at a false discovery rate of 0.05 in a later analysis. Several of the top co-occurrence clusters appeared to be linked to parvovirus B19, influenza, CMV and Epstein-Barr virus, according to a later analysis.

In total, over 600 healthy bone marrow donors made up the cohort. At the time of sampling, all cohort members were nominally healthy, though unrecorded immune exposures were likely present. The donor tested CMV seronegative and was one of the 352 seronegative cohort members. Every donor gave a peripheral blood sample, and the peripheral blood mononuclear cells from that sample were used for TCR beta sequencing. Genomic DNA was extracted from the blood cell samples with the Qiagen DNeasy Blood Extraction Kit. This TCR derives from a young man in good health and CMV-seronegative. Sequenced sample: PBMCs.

CDR3 protein: CASSGSGQAPDNYGYTF. The nucleotides read TGCGCCAGCAGTGGTTCTGGACAGGCGCCTGATAACTATGGCTACACCTTC. This sequence uses TRBV10-1 and TRBJ1-2, and 7 bases in between align with TRBD1. From the cysteine through the phenylalanine, the CDR3 covers 17 amino acids. CDR3 DNA is the only sequence kept; it has 51 bases, read in frame from the first base. Germline trimming amounts to 4 bases on V and 1 base on J, with 12 as the count of junction bases outside the gene matches. CDR1 and CDR2, looked up from the germline V gene (reference sequence), are WNHNN and SYGVQD.